This TCR beta chain originates from a study of cytotoxic CD8 clonotypes in ibrutinib-treated CLL (dated by TCRdb to 2020 to 2022). Regarding the complete study: The cohort included some 14 treatment-naive and under 13 relapsed/refractory patients; 17 to 18 were IGHV unmutated. All remission and progressive disease samples were collected while patients were still receiving ibrutinib. On average, each sample yielded around 250,000 productive templates and over 90,000 productive rearrangements. Cryopreserved peripheral blood mononuclear cells were collected before treatment, at response, and at either disease progression or sustained remission. Of the 86 people in the trial, roughly 27 had longitudinal samples available. Responses were partial in some 24 patients and complete in 2; after median about 70 months follow-up, around 15 stayed in remission and about twelve progressed. Response samples were taken after a median of approximately 13 months on treatment, ranging from roughly 6 to 36 months.

The goal of deep resolution MiSeq sequencing was a depth between 1 in 1 million and 1 in 200,000 T cells, and coverage averaged 10x per clonotype. The immunoSEQ hsTCRB Kit was used to generate the TCR beta libraries. The paper's processing steps were these. The data were analyzed with ImmunoSEQ Analyzer and ImmunoSEQ Data Assistant, and V, D and J gene assignments followed IMGT definitions. Clonality was computed as one minus normalized Shannon entropy of productive rearrangement frequencies, ranging from 0 to 1. Only overrepresented clonotypes making up at least 0.05% of the repertoire of each patient were included in the public clonotype analysis. Some 14 age-matched healthy donor repertoires from immuneACCESS served as clonality controls. Entries here come from immuneACCESS through TCRdb and include only in-frame sequences with V and J called. Some clones fail to appear in such tables; in the studies checked, an unresolved V gene covers under half of the shortfall, and the cause of the remainder is unknown. V and J calls and clone size are those listed in that table; D and trimming were worked out from the DNA. Across this sample there are roughly 190,000 clones, with about 72% seen only once. The ten biggest clones cover around an eighth of the sample.

General study outcomes and caveats: Public clonotypes were rare and either contracted or stayed stable during treatment, and the rise in clonality at ibrutinib response reflected the expansion of private clonotypes. At baseline, clonality was higher than in age-matched healthy donors and showed a strong correlation with circulating CD8+ T-cell counts. Clonality increased at ibrutinib response, stayed stable in sustained remission, and fell back toward baseline at progression. Sampling times were not matched between sustained-remission and progressing patients, and lymph node repertoires were not studied.

V gives up 0 bases and J gives up 0 bases, and the segment between their germline ends measures 10 bases. The CDR3 numbers 17 residues from cysteine through phenylalanine. Just CDR3 DNA is preserved here, 51 bases in frame from base 1. CDR1 and CDR2, looked up from the germline V gene, are SGHRS and YFSETQ. Details on this clone: No antigen is known for it. Per-nucleotide qualities are absent, and no much larger clonotype sits a single base away.

The time point label on this specimen signifies: approximately 2 years on ibrutinib. Around 1.8 micrograms of genomic DNA were extracted from cryopreserved PBMCs for TCR beta library preparation. Longitudinal blood samples from CLL patients on ibrutinib monotherapy were analyzed using high-throughput TCR beta sequencing. The patients took part in an open-label, single-center phase 2 trial of ibrutinib monotherapy. Sample: PBMCs, taken after 24 months of ibrutinib treatment. The clonotype originates from a human donor with chronic lymphocytic leukemia. The V gene is TRBV5-1 and the J gene is TRBJ2-6; the D gene is unclear. The nucleotides read TGCGCCAGCAGCTTGGGTAAGGGCGCCTCTGGGGCCAACGTCCTGACTTTC. Its translation reads: CASSLGKGASGANVLTF. The full variable domain, completed from the reference TRBV5-1 and TRBJ2-6 proteins outside the CDR3, reads KAGVTQTPRYLIKTRGQQVTLSCSPISGHRSVSWYQQTPGQGLQFLFEYFSETQRNKGNFPGRFSGRQFSNSRSEMNVSTLELGDSALYLCASSLGKGASGANVLTFGAGSRLTVL.